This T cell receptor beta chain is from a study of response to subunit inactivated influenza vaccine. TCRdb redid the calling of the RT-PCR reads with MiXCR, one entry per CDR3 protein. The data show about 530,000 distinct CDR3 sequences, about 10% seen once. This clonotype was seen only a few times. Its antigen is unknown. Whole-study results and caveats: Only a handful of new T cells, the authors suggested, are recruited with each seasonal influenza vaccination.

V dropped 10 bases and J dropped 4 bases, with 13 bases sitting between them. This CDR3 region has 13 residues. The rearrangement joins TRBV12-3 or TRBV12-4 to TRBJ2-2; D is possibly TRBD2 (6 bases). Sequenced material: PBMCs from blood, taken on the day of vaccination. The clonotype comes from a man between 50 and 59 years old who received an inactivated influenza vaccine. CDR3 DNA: TGTGCCACCAGGACTACCCTCACCGGGGAGCTGTTTTTT. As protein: CATRTTLTGELFF.